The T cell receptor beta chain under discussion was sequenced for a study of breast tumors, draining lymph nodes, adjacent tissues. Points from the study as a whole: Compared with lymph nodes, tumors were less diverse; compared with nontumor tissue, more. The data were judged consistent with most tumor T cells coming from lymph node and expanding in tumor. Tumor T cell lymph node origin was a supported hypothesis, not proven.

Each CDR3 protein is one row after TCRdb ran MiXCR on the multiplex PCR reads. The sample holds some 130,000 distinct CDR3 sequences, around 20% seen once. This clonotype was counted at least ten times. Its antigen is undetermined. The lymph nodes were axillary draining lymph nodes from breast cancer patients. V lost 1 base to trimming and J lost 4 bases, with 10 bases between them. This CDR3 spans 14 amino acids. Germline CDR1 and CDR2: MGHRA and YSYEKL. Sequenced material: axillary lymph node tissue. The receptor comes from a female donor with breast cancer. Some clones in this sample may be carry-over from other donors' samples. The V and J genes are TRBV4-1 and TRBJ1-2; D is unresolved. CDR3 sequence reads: CASSQGGGGYGYTF. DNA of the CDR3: TGCGCCAGCAGCCAAGGTGGAGGAGGCTATGGCTACACCTTC.